The rows below give T cell receptor beta chains drawn from one sample of a study of T cell responses to AZD1222 COVID-19 vaccine. Profiling relied on immunoSEQ multiplex PCR, and the TCRdb table lists in-frame clones only, not all of them. Among about 190,000 clones listed, about 90% were seen once. Sequencing used peripheral blood, obtained on day 0 of MenACWY control vaccination. These receptor sequences come from an adult in good health. The CDR3 runs from the conserved cysteine through the conserved F or W. The D gene is left open where the match is weak. Some rows have no size entry. The others give once, few or many, or a class for an expanded clone.

V,length,D,J,size,CDR3,DNA
TRBV12-3/TRBV12-4,11,NA,TRBJ2-1,NA,CASSRTIEQFF,TGTGCCAGCAGTCGGACAATTGAGCAGTTCTTC
TRBV4-3,15,NA,TRBJ1-3,NA,CASSQTGTPGNTIYF,TGCGCCAGCAGCCAAACCGGGACGCCCGGAAACACCATATATTTT
TRBV7-9,14,NA,TRBJ2-3,NA,CASGDFIHGDTQYF,TGTGCCAGCGGGGACTTTATTCATGGGGATACGCAGTATTTT
TRBV10-3,12,NA,TRBJ1-1,few,CAINQGDTEAFF,TGTGCCATCAACCAGGGCGATACTGAAGCTTTCTTT
TRBV5-1,15,TRBD2,TRBJ2-7,NA,CASSPPSGNNYEQYF,TGCGCCAGCAGCCCGCCTAGCGGGAACAACTACGAGCAGTACTTC
TRBV19,14,TRBD1,TRBJ1-1,NA,CASSVQGAHTEAFF,TGTGCCAGTAGTGTACAGGGGGCTCACACTGAAGCTTTCTTT
TRBV9,16,NA,TRBJ2-2,NA,CASSVEGGRNTGELFF,TGTGCCAGCAGCGTAGAGGGGGGCCGCAACACCGGGGAGCTGTTTTTT
TRBV4-1,14,NA,TRBJ1-6,NA,CASSHGGGNSPLHF,TGCGCCAGCAGCCACGGCGGGGGCAATTCACCCCTCCACTTT
TRBV28,16,TRBD1,TRBJ2-3,NA,CASSSTGGTVPDTQYF,TGTGCCAGCAGTTCTACAGGGGGGACAGTTCCAGATACGCAGTATTTT
TRBV11-2,15,NA,TRBJ1-5,NA,CASSSTEDSNQPQHF,TGTGCCAGCAGCTCGACGGAGGATAGCAATCAGCCCCAGCATTTT
TRBV6-5,14,NA,TRBJ1-5,NA,CASSPPMGNQPQHF,TGTGCCAGCAGTCCCCCGATGGGGAATCAGCCCCAGCATTTT